This TCR beta chain was recovered during a study of T cell responses to AZD1222 COVID-19 vaccine. Measured with immunoSEQ multiplex PCR; TCRdb has only the in-frame clones, and not every one. The table has approximately 150,000 clones, 80% to 95% seen once. On this clone itself: As yet, its antigen is unknown.

Study-level points and caveats: In a largely white British group with more females than males, clonal diversity was possibly underestimated.

The CDR3 loop spans 15 amino acids. V was cut by 1 base and J by 7 bases, with 13 bases left in between. The germline V gene has CDR1 SEHNR and CDR2 FQNEAQ (reference sequence). The sample here was peripheral blood, taken on day 0 of AZD1222 vaccination. This clonotype was sampled from an adult in good health. This chain joins TRBV7-9 and TRBJ1-4; D is perhaps TRBD1 (6 bases). DNA for the CDR3: TGTGCCAGCAGCTTAGGCAGGACAGTTTCTGAAAAACTGTTTTTT. It codes for CASSLGRTVSEKLFF.